This T cell receptor (beta chain) was sequenced for a study of blood T cells in healthy people across ages. Study in general: The capture of about one barcoded beta molecule per two T cells was achieved by template switching. Points from the study as a whole: Among long-lived donors, naive CD4+ cells were more numerous and diversity higher than in aged donors. Significant beta diversity loss was already apparent by age approximately 37, declining roughly linearly. The lack of PBMC sorting stopped any conclusive naive versus antigen-experienced comparison.

Comments on this clonotype: The antigen is not known.

A sample-barcoded 5' primer and a J-beta primer mix were used in a second PCR of roughly 7 to 11 cycles. TCRdb re-derived calls from the 5' RACE reads in MiXCR, one entry per CDR3 protein. The sample yields 1.6 million or so distinct CDR3 sequences, about 32% seen once. The germline gives CDR1 MGHDK, CDR2 SYGVNS. Trimming removed 8 bases from V and 8 bases from J, with 22 bases in between. The CDR3 has 16 residues. This chain connects TRBV25-1 to TRBJ1-6; weak D call: TRBD1 (5 bases). This TCR came from a woman in her 30s in good health. Material: blood. The CDR3 nucleotides are TGTGCCAGCTCAGAAGGGGCGGCGGAAGGGTATTCACCCCTCCACTTT. Translating it yields CASSEGAAEGYSPLHF.